Listed below are T cell receptor beta chains from one sample, sequenced in a study of identical twins. TCRdb re-called the 5' RACE reads with MiXCR, one entry per CDR3 protein. The sample records a few hundred thousand distinct CDR3 sequences, approximately 9.6% being singletons. The data were also submitted as part of a second study, on yellow fever vaccine responses in identical twins.

Source material: PBMCs. All receptors derive from a woman aged 18 to 35 in good health. Both conserved end residues are part of each CDR3. D genes are given only for firm matches. A row's size may be missing; if present it is once, few, many or a size class.

TRBJ1-2,TRBV5-1,many,TRBD1,TGCGCCAGCAGCCTACAGGGGGCCGACTATGGCTACACCTTC,CASSLQGADYGYTF
TRBJ2-2,TRBV5-6,NA,NA,TGTGCCAGCCGCGTAACTAGCTTCGCCGGGGAGCTGTTTTTT,CASRVTSFAGELFF
TRBJ2-4,TRBV27,few,NA,TGTGCCAGCAGTTTAGCACAGAGCACAATTCAGTACTTC,CASSLAQSTIQYF
TRBJ2-1,TRBV11-1,many,NA,TGTGCCAGCAGCCCCAAGGGGACTCCGATTAGCTCCTACAATGAGCAGTTCTTC,CASSPKGTPISSYNEQFF
TRBJ2-7,TRBV11-2,many,TRBD2,TGTGCCAGCAGCCGAACTAGCGGGGGCTTCTACGAGCAGTACTTC,CASSRTSGGFYEQYF
TRBJ2-1,TRBV12-3/TRBV12-4,many,NA,TGTGCCAGCAGTTTTGGGTACTACAATGAGCAGTTCTTC,CASSFGYYNEQFF
TRBJ1-1,TRBV19,NA,NA,TGTGCCAGTAGGAACGGAAACACTGAAGCTTTCTTT,CASRNGNTEAFF
TRBJ1-6,TRBV6-5,NA,NA,TGTGCCAGCAGTTACGGAGATTCACCCCTCCACTTT,CASSYGDSPLHF
TRBJ2-1,TRBV7-9,few,TRBD2,TGTGCCAGCAGCTTACTAGCGGAATTCTACAATGAGCAGTTCTTC,CASSLLAEFYNEQFF
TRBJ2-6,TRBV20-1,NA,TRBD1,TGCAGTGCTAACCCGGGACAGGGGCGTGGGGCCAACGTCCTGACTTTC,CSANPGQGRGANVLTF
TRBJ2-3,TRBV7-8,many,NA,TGTGCCAGCAGCTGGCGGATTGTGCAGGGGTGGACAGATACGCAGTATTTT,CASSWRIVQGWTDTQYF
TRBJ1-2,TRBV28,few,NA,TGTGCCAGCAGTGAGACCAGGGGTCAGAACTATGGCTACACCTTC,CASSETRGQNYGYTF
TRBJ1-6,TRBV5-1,few,NA,TGCGCCAGCAGCATAGGCGGACCCCTCCACTTT,CASSIGGPLHF
TRBJ2-5,TRBV2,NA,TRBD1,TGTGCCAGCATTGAACAGGACAGGGGCGGAGAGACCCAGTACTTC,CASIEQDRGGETQYF
TRBJ2-2,TRBV5-1,few,TRBD2,TGCGCCAGCAGCTGGGGAGGGACCTCCGGGGAGCTGTTTTTT,CASSWGGTSGELFF
TRBJ2-7,TRBV7-9,many,TRBD1,TGTGCCAGCAGCTCCAACCGGGACAGGGGAGGCGAGCAGTACTTC,CASSSNRDRGGEQYF
TRBJ2-1,TRBV3-1,many,TRBD1,TGTGCCAGCAGCCCTTCGGACAGGGGTTACAATGAGCAGTTCTTC,CASSPSDRGYNEQFF
TRBJ2-5,TRBV7-9,many,NA,TGTGCCAGCAGCGGAGCAGCCCAAGAGACCCAGTACTTC,CASSGAAQETQYF
TRBJ1-2,TRBV9,few,NA,TGTGCCAGCAGCGTAGCTAGCACAGCGACTAACTATGGCTACACCTTC,CASSVASTATNYGYTF
TRBJ2-1,TRBV6-5,many,TRBD2,TGTGCCAGCAGTTACTCGAGGACTAGCGGGGCCTCCTACAATGAGCAGTTCTTC,CASSYSRTSGASYNEQFF
TRBJ2-1,TRBV5-1,NA,TRBD1,TGCGCCAGCAGGCACAATCCGGGACAGGGGTCCTACAATGAGCAGTTCTTC,CASRHNPGQGSYNEQFF
TRBJ2-1,TRBV20-1,many,NA,TGCAGTGCTAGAGTAGGTGTGGGGGCCCTACCGTCCCAGTTCTTC,CSARVGVGALPSQFF
TRBJ2-3,TRBV4-2,many,NA,TGTGCCAGCAGCCAAGAGGCAGGGATCACAGATACGCAGTATTTT,CASSQEAGITDTQYF
TRBJ2-7,TRBV27,many,NA,TGTGCCAGCAGTTACACCAGTCTGACCGAGCAGTACTTC,CASSYTSLTEQYF
TRBJ2-3,TRBV7-2,many,TRBD2,TGTGCCAGCAGCTTGACTAGCGGGAGGACTATCACAGATACGCAGTATTTT,CASSLTSGRTITDTQYF
TRBJ2-5,TRBV12-3/TRBV12-4,NA,NA,TGTGCCAGCAGTTTTTCGCCCCCAGGCACCCAAGAGACCCAGTACTTC,CASSFSPPGTQETQYF
TRBJ2-1,TRBV25-1,many,TRBD2,TGTGCCAGCAGTGCGACTAGCGGGGGGGGTTACAATGAGCAGTTCTTC,CASSATSGGGYNEQFF
TRBJ2-1,TRBV20-1,NA,NA,TGCAGTGCCTTAAGACAATCCTACAATGAGCAGTTCTTC,CSALRQSYNEQFF
TRBJ2-7,TRBV27,few,NA,TGTGCCAGCTCTCCTGCAGGGTCCGAGCAGTACTTC,CASSPAGSEQYF
TRBJ2-5,TRBV6-1,many,TRBD1,TGTGCCAGCAGTGAAGCGGAGACAGGGAGCGAGACCCAGTACTTC,CASSEAETGSETQYF
TRBJ2-7,TRBV11-2,few,NA,TGTGCCAGCAGCACGGACGCTACCTACGAGCAGTACTTC,CASSTDATYEQYF
TRBJ2-3,TRBV7-8,few,TRBD2,TGTGCCAGCAGCCCAGCCCCCATAGCGGGGGGCGTAGATACGCAGTATTTT,CASSPAPIAGGVDTQYF
TRBJ2-5,TRBV3-1,many,NA,TGTGCCAGCAGCCAAGATACCGGGGGGACCCAGTACTTC,CASSQDTGGTQYF
TRBJ1-1,TRBV25-1,NA,TRBD1,TGTGCCAGCAGTGCGGGACAGTTCACTGAAGCTTTCTTT,CASSAGQFTEAFF
TRBJ2-5,TRBV7-2,many,NA,TGTGCCAGCAGCCAACCGGACAGTGTTGAGACCCAGTACTTC,CASSQPDSVETQYF
TRBJ2-5,TRBV20-1,NA,TRBD1,TGCAGTGCTAGATCACTAGAGACAGGGTCCTTCGAGACCCAGTACTTC,CSARSLETGSFETQYF
TRBJ2-2,TRBV20-1,NA,TRBD1,TGCAGTGCTAGAGGGGGACAGCAGAACACCGGGGAGCTGTTTTTT,CSARGGQQNTGELFF
TRBJ2-1,TRBV6-1,few,TRBD2,TGTGCCAGCAGTCCCTTAAGCGGGGGGGGATACAATGAGCAGTTCTTC,CASSPLSGGGYNEQFF
TRBJ2-7,TRBV28,NA,NA,TGTGCCAGCAGTTCCAAAGCTAGCGTGCGAACCTACGAGCAGTACTTC,CASSSKASVRTYEQYF
TRBJ2-1,TRBV6-1,NA,TRBD2,TGTGCCAGCGGGCTAGCGGGCTACAATGAGCAGTTCTTC,CASGLAGYNEQFF
TRBJ2-7,TRBV10-2,NA,NA,TGCGCCAGCAGGGACTCCCTCCGCGAGCAGTACTTC,CASRDSLREQYF